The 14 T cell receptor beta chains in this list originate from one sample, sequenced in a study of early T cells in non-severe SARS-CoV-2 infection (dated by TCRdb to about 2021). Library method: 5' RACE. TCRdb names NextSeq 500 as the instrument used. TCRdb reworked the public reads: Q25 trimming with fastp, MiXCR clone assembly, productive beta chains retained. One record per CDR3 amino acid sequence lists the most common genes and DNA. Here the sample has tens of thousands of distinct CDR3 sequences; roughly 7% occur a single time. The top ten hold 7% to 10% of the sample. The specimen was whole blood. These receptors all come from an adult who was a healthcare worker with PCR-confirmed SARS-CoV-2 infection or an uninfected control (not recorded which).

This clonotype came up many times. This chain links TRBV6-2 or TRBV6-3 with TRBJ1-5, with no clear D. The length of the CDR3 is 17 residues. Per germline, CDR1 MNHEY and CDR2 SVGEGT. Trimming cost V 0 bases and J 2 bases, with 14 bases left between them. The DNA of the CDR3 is TGTGCCAGCAGTTACTCCCCGATCGGAAGAGGCAATCAGCCCCAGCATTTT. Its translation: CASSYSPIGRGNQPQHF.

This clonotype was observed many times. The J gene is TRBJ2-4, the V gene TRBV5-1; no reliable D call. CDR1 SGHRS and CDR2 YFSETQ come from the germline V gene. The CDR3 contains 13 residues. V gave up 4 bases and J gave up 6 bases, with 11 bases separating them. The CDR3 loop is CASSLNRGNIQYF. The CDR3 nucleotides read TGCGCCAGCAGCCTGAACAGAGGAAACATTCAGTACTTC.

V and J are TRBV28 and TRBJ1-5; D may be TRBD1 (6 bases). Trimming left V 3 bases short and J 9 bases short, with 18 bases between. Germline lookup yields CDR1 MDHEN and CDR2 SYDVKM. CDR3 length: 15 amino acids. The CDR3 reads CASSLGGQDPGPQHF. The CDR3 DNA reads TGTGCCAGCAGTTTGGGGGGGCAGGACCCAGGGCCCCAGCATTTT.

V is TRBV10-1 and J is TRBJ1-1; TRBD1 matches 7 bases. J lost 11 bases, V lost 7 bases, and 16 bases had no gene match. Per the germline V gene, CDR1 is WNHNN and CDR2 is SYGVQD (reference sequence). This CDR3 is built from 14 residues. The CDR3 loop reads CASIRDSPSEAAFF. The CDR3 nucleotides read TGCGCCAGCATAAGGGACAGTCCATCTGAAGCGGCTTTCTTT.

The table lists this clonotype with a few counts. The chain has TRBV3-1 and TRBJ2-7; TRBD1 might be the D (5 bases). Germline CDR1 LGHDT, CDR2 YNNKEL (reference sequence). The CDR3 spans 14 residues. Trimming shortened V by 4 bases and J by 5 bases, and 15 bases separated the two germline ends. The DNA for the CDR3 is TGTGCCAGCAGCCGAACGACATCAGGGCACGAGCAGTACTTC. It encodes CASSRTTSGHEQYF.

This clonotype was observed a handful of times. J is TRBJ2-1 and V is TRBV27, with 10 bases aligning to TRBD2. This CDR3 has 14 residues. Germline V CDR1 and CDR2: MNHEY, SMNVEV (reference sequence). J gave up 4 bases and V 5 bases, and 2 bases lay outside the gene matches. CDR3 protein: CASSVLAGYNEQFF. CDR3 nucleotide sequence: TGTGCCAGCAGTGTACTAGCGGGGTACAATGAGCAGTTCTTC.

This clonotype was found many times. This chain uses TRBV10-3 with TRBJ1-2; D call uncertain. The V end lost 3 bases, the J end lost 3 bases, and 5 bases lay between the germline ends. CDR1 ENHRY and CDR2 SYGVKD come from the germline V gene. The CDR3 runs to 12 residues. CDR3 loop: CAISDGDYGYTF. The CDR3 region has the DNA TGTGCCATCAGTGACGGGGACTATGGCTACACCTTC.

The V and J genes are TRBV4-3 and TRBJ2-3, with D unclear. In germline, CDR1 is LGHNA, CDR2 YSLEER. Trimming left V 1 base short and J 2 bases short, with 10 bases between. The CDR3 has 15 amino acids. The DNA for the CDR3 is TGCGCCAGCAGCCAAGGAGGACGCCTCACAGATACGCAGTATTTT. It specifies CASSQGGRLTDTQYF.

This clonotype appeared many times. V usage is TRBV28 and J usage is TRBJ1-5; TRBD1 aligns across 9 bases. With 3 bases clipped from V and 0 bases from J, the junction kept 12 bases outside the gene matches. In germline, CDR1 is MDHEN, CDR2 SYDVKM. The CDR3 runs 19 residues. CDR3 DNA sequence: TGTGCCAGCAGTTTGAATACCCGGACAGGGGTGTATAGCAATCAGCCCCAGCATTTT. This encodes CASSLNTRTGVYSNQPQHF.

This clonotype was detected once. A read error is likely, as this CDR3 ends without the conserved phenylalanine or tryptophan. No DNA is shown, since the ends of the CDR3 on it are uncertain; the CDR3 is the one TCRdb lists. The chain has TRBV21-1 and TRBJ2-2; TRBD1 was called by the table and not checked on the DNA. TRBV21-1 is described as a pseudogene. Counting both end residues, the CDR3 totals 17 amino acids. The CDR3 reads CASTPTGGSENTGELFY.

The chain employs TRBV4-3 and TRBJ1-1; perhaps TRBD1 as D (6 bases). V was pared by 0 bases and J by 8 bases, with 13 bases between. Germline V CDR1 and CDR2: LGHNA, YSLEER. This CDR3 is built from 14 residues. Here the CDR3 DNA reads TGCGCCAGCAGCCAAGAAGTTTTGGGGACAGAAGCTTTCTTT. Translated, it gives CASSQEVLGTEAFF.

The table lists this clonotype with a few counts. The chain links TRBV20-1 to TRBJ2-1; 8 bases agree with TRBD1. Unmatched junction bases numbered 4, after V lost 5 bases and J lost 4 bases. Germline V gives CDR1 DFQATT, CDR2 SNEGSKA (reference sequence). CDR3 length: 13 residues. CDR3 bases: TGCAGTGCTTCCCGGGACAGGTACAATGAGCAGTTCTTC. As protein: CSASRDRYNEQFF.

CDR3 DNA sequence: TGCGCCAGCAGCGCAAGACAGGGAATGAATGAGCAGTTCTTC. Amino acids: CASSARQGMNEQFF. V usage is TRBV5-1 and J usage is TRBJ2-1; 7 nucleotides align to TRBD1. The germline gives CDR1 SGHRS, CDR2 YFSETQ. J was trimmed by 7 bases and V by 4 bases; bases with no gene match: 8. The CDR3 is 14 amino acids.

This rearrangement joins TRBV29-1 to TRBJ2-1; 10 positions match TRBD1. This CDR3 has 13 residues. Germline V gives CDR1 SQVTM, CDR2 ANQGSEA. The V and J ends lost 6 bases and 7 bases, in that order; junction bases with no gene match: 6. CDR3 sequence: CSVGPGQGNEQFF. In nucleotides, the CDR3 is TGCAGCGTCGGTCCGGGACAGGGGAATGAGCAGTTCTTC.